A single T cell receptor beta chain is shown here with its context. Its antigen is unknown. This sample is part of a study of response to subunit inactivated influenza vaccine. Study-wide points: Few new T cells, the authors suggested, are recruited by each seasonal influenza vaccination.

This CDR3 has 14 residues. The germline V gene has CDR1 LNHNV and CDR2 YYDKDF (reference sequence). V lost 4 bases and J lost 3, with 13 bases in between. From the RT-PCR reads, TCRdb called clonotypes with MiXCR, one entry per CDR3 protein. The data contain about 300,000 distinct CDR3 sequences, 21% of them singletons. The sequence was collected from a man aged 50-75 years who received an inactivated influenza vaccine. Sequencing used PBMCs from blood, obtained less than 22 months after vaccination. The chain employs TRBV15 and TRBJ2-7; the D gene is possibly TRBD2 (6 bases). The CDR3 spells CATSKTGASYEQYF. CDR3 nucleotide sequence: TGTGCCACCAGCAAAACGGGAGCTAGCTACGAGCAGTACTTC.